Described below is a single TCR beta chain sequence and its context. The data belong to a study of cytomegalovirus exposure and HLA in healthy donors. Between the trimmed V and J ends, which lost 0 bases and 10 bases, there was a span of 13 bases. Germline V gene sequence: CDR1 LGHNA, CDR2 YSLEER. This CDR3 comprises 15 residues. Researchers ran the PCR with 60 Vbeta and 13 Jbeta primers. Only in-frame clones appear in the TCRdb table, and some are missing; sequencing was by immunoSEQ multiplex PCR. In total, the table holds approximately 190,000 clones. This chain joins TRBV4-3 and TRBJ1-6, with a weak D call TRBD1 (5 bases). Source material: PBMCs. This clonotype was sampled from a boy aged 5-17 years in good health and CMV-seronegative. The CDR3 here is CASSQDPRQRSPLHF. The CDR3 DNA follows: TGCGCCAGCAGCCAAGATCCGAGACAGCGATCACCCCTCCACTTT.